The 18 T cell receptor beta chains reported below all come from one sample, sequenced in a study of T cell repertoires in cytomegalovirus infection. Antigen specificity for these receptors is unknown. TCRdb re-called the reads through MiXCR, storing one row per CDR3 protein. Among hundreds of thousands of distinct CDR3 sequences, 30% to 40% were seen once, and the ten largest hold 18%. Sample: cultured PBMCs, taken from culture after CMV antigen stimulation. Receptors were obtained from a human donor in good health (CMV status not recorded). Some clones in this sample may be carry-over from other donors' samples.

The CDR3 region is CASSLAQGWGQPQHF. In DNA form, the CDR3 reads TGTGCCAGCAGTTTAGCGCAGGGATGGGGTCAGCCCCAGCATTTT. The chain carries TRBV12-3 or TRBV12-4 and TRBJ1-5, with TRBD1 as a possible D gene (5 bases). The CDR3 has 15 amino acids. V lost 0 bases, J lost 6 bases, and 12 bases lay in between.

Worth noting for this clonotype: With a much larger clone just one base away, this may be a read error. Given the absence of the conserved phenylalanine or tryptophan at the CDR3 end, a read error is likely. The chain combines TRBV7-2 with TRBJ2-5; D gene uncertain. This CDR3 is 14 amino acids long. Germline CDR1 reads SGHTA; CDR2 reads FQGNSA. V was pared by 0 bases and J by 5 bases, with 10 bases between. The chain's CDR3 is CASSLARLVETQYC. As DNA, the CDR3 is TGTGCCAGCAGCTTAGCGAGGCTAGTTGAGACCCAGTACTGC.

The J gene is TRBJ2-1, the V gene TRBV20-1; 9 bases are a match to TRBD2. Germline CDR1 reads DFQATT; CDR2 reads SNEGSKA (reference sequence). The CDR3 sequence is 14 residues long. Trimming cost V 3 bases and J 4 bases; bases outside gene matches: 4. The CDR3 protein is CSARRLAAYNEQFF. The CDR3 region has the DNA TGCAGTGCTAGGCGACTAGCGGCATACAATGAGCAGTTCTTC.

The chain employs TRBV20-1 and TRBJ2-3; no reliable D call. The CDR3 is made up of 12 amino acids. Germline V gene lookup returns CDR1 DFQATT and CDR2 SNEGSKA (reference sequence). V dropped 6 bases and J dropped 0 bases, with 7 bases sitting between them. CDR3 amino acids: CSAPDSTDTQYF. The CDR3 DNA reads as TGCAGTGCCCCGGACAGCACAGATACGCAGTATTTT.

The V call is TRBV15, the J call TRBJ2-1; 12 bases are a match to TRBD2. This CDR3 has 18 amino acids. Unmatched junction bases numbered 7, after V lost 0 bases and J lost 4 bases. The V gene's germline CDR1 is LNHNV and CDR2 YYDKDF (reference sequence). The CDR3 protein is CATSRDMASGGVYNEQFF. As DNA, the CDR3 is TGTGCCACCAGCAGAGATATGGCTAGCGGGGGGGTATACAATGAGCAGTTCTTC.

This clonotype was recorded many times. The V gene is TRBV7-2, the J gene TRBJ2-7; D unclear. The CDR3 spans 13 residues. Deletions cut 5 bases from V and 6 bases from J, with 14 bases between. The germline V gene has CDR1 SGHTA and CDR2 FQGNSA. CDR3 loop: CASSPRPLGEQYF. For the CDR3, the DNA is TGTGCCAGCAGCCCACGACCCCTCGGCGAGCAGTACTTC.

The chain carries TRBV7-6 and TRBJ2-7, with 8 nucleotides matching TRBD2. Germline V gives CDR1 SGHVS, CDR2 FNYEAQ. The CDR3 loop spans 14 amino acids. The V and J ends lost 3 bases and 6 bases, in that order; junction bases with no gene match: 7. This CDR3 reads CASSLGTGGAEQYF. The CDR3 bases are TGTGCCAGCAGCTTGGGGACCGGGGGGGCCGAGCAGTACTTC.

This clonotype was picked up many times. This chain joins TRBV7-2 and TRBJ2-3; 7 bases line up with TRBD2. Per germline, CDR1 SGHTA and CDR2 FQGNSA. J lost 5 bases, V lost 5 bases, and 4 bases had no gene match. CDR3 size: 13 residues. This CDR3 reads CASSLTSLDTQYF. In nucleotides, the CDR3 is TGTGCCAGCAGCCTGACTAGCCTAGATACGCAGTATTTT.

J is TRBJ2-3 and V is TRBV6-5; D gene uncertain. Trimming took off 0 bases at V and 5 bases at J, with 15 bases between the two ends. The CDR3 covers 16 residues. Germline assignment: CDR1 MNHEY and CDR2 SVGAGI. CDR3 sequence reads: CASSYSIRSYEDTQYF. DNA for the CDR3: TGTGCCAGCAGTTACTCGATTAGGTCTTATGAAGATACGCAGTATTTT.

The chain combines TRBV5-4 with TRBJ2-1; TRBD2 matches at 9 bases. The germline V gene encodes CDR1 SGHNT and CDR2 YYREEE (reference sequence). The CDR3 covers 14 residues. J lost 8 bases, V lost 7 bases, and 10 bases had no gene match. In DNA, the CDR3 is TGTGCCAGCTCACTGGGCGGGAGGGCCCATGAGCAGTTCTTC. This codes for CASSLGGRAHEQFF.

A remark on this clonotype: Mismatch with germline at one junction end may stem from a read error. The rearrangement uses TRBV28 and TRBJ1-5; D gene unclear. Germline loops: CDR1 MDHEN, CDR2 SYDVKM. This CDR3 is built from 14 residues. As DNA, the CDR3 is TGTGCCATCTCCGCTGCGGGAAGCAATCAGCCCCGGCATTTT. This sequence encodes CAISAAGSNQPRHF.

This clonotype has only a few counts. V usage is TRBV12-3 or TRBV12-4 and J usage is TRBJ1-1, with D uncertain. This CDR3 is built from 13 residues. V shed 6 bases and J shed 9 bases, with 17 bases lying between them. CDR3 residues: CASRGPQDVKAFF. The CDR3 DNA reads TGTGCCAGCAGGGGCCCTCAAGACGTAAAAGCTTTCTTT.

The chain recombines TRBV27 with TRBJ1-4; D uncertain. Between the trimmed V and J ends, which lost 2 bases and 0 bases, there was a span of 13 bases. This CDR3 contains 17 residues. From germline, CDR1 is MNHEY and CDR2 SMNVEV (reference sequence). The CDR3 sequence is CASSLGRLSATNEKLFF. CDR3 coding DNA: TGTGCCAGCAGTTTAGGCCGGCTGAGCGCAACTAATGAAAAACTGTTTTTT.

The chain carries TRBV12-3 or TRBV12-4 and TRBJ2-5, with D possibly matching TRBD2 (6 bases). V shed 9 bases and J shed 2 bases, with 22 bases lying between them. CDR3 size: 16 residues. CDR3 in amino acids: CASSPSGGAAQETQYF. CDR3 in DNA: TGTGCCAGTAGCCCATCCGGCGGGGCGGCTCAAGAGACCCAGTACTTC.

The J gene is TRBJ2-1, the V gene TRBV7-9; 8 bases are a match to TRBD1. Germline V gives CDR1 SEHNR, CDR2 FQNEAQ (reference sequence). Germline trimming cut 2 bases from V and 3 bases from J; bases unmatched to any gene: 6. The CDR3 runs 16 residues. CDR3 in amino acids: CASSLFLGQVYNEQFF. The DNA of the CDR3 is TGTGCCAGCAGCTTATTTCTGGGACAGGTCTACAATGAGCAGTTCTTC. The full variable domain, its missing parts supplied by reference TRBV7-9 and TRBJ2-1, is DTGVSQNPRHKITKRGQNVTFRCDPISEHNRLYWYRQTLGQGPEFLTYFQNEAQLEKSRLLSDRFSAERPKGSFSTLEIQRTEQGDSAMYLCASSLFLGQVYNEQFFGPGTRLTVL.

This clonotype was observed a handful of times. The V gene is TRBV12-3 or TRBV12-4, the J gene TRBJ1-4, with 8 bases lining up with TRBD1. V shed 5 bases, J shed 13 bases, and the junction held 6 bases outside the gene matches. The CDR3 is made up of 12 amino acids. The CDR3 DNA follows: TGTGCCAGCAGTCCGACAGGGGCTCTACTGTTTTTT. Translation gives CASSPTGALLFF.

This clonotype was seen a few times. The chain recombines TRBV5-1 with TRBJ1-2, with TRBD1 matching over 9 bases. Trimming cost V 1 base and J 2 bases; bases outside gene matches: 9. The germline V gene encodes CDR1 SGHRS and CDR2 YFSETQ. The CDR3 covers 17 residues. In DNA, the CDR3 is TGCGCCAGCAGCTTGACGGGGGGACAGGGTTGGAACTATGGCTACACCTTC. This sequence encodes CASSLTGGQGWNYGYTF.

The table lists this clonotype with a few counts. The chain employs TRBV7-6 and TRBJ2-2, with TRBD1 matching 8 bases. V gave up 6 bases and J gave up 5 bases; unmatched junction bases: 5. Germline values: CDR1 SGHVS, CDR2 FNYEAQ. The CDR3 loop spans 14 amino acids. CDR3 nucleotides: TGTGCCAGCAGACCCGACAGGGGAACCGGGGAGCTGTTTTTT. It yields the protein CASRPDRGTGELFF.